These 10 T cell receptor beta chains were sequenced from one sample in a study of blood T cell repertoires in COVID-19. Assay used: immunoSEQ multiplex PCR; TCRdb lists only in-frame clones, some missing. This sample carries about 270,000 clones, 86% of them seen once, and the ten largest clones take approximately 12%. Material for sequencing was peripheral blood. Source of these receptors: a woman in her twenties or thirties with COVID-19, enrolled during active disease.

The chain carries TRBV29-1 and TRBJ2-5; D not certain. This CDR3 is 13 amino acids long. CDR1 is SQVTM, CDR2 ANQGSEA, per germline. Deletions cut 5 bases from V and 0 bases from J, with 10 bases between. CDR3 coding DNA: TGCAGCGTTTTTACTCGAGACCAAGAGACCCAGTACTTC. As protein: CSVFTRDQETQYF. Together with reference TRBV29-1 and TRBJ2-5, the CDR3 gives the full variable domain: SAVISQKPSRDICQRGTSLTIQCQVDSQVTMMFWYRQQPGQSLTLIATANQGSEATYESGFVIDKFPISRPNLTFSTLTVSNMSPEDSSIYLCSVFTRDQETQYFGPGTRLLVL.

This sequence joins TRBV3-1 (or the pseudogene TRBV3-2) and TRBJ2-7, with 13 bases lining up with TRBD2. V dropped 3 bases and J dropped 2; count of bases not matched to a gene: 1. CDR1 LGHDT and CDR2 YNNKEL come from the germline V gene (reference sequence). This CDR3 has 15 residues. CDR3 sequence: CASSHGLAGAYEQYF. DNA for the CDR3: TGTGCCAGCAGCCACGGACTAGCGGGGGCCTACGAGCAGTACTTC.

This chain connects TRBV6-4 to TRBJ2-3; TRBD2 matches at 11 bases. The CDR3 loop spans 16 amino acids. Germline V lookup: CDR1 MRHNA, CDR2 SNTAGT. With V trimmed by 2 bases and J by 5 bases, 6 bases remained unmatched. The CDR3 here is CASSDRLAGTGDTQYF. Written as DNA, the CDR3 is TGTGCCAGCAGTGACAGACTAGCGGGGACGGGAGATACGCAGTATTTT.

This clone was observed a handful of times. The V and J genes are TRBV10-1 and TRBJ2-1, with D perhaps TRBD1 (5 bases). Looked up from germline, CDR1 is WNHNN and CDR2 is SYGVQD (reference sequence). V dropped 9 bases and J dropped 4 bases, with 13 bases sitting between them. CDR3 length: 13 residues. The CDR3 nucleotides read TGCGCCAGTTCAGGGAAGGTTTACAATGAGCAGTTCTTC. Protein sequence: CASSGKVYNEQFF.

This chain links TRBV4-1 with TRBJ2-3, with 12 positions matching TRBD2. The CDR3 has 15 residues. Trimming at V came to 1 base and at J to 6 bases, leaving 2 bases not matched to a gene. CDR1 is MGHRA, CDR2 YSYEKL, per germline. In DNA form, the CDR3 reads TGCGCCAGCAGCCAAGCTAGCGGGGGGGGCGATACGCAGTATTTT. It yields the protein CASSQASGGGDTQYF.

V usage is TRBV4-1 and J usage is TRBJ2-5, with 11 bases matching TRBD2. V was clipped by 0 bases and J by 5 bases; unmatched bases: 5. The germline gives CDR1 MGHRA, CDR2 YSYEKL. This CDR3 comprises 16 residues. The CDR3 bases are TGCGCCAGCAGCCAAGATTTAGCGGGGGGGCCTGAGACCCAGTACTTC. Protein product: CASSQDLAGGPETQYF.

This chain connects TRBV27 to TRBJ1-1, with 10 bases matching TRBD1. After removal of 5 bases from V and 4 bases from J, the junction contained 7 bases not matched to a gene. Germline V lookup: CDR1 MNHEY, CDR2 SMNVEV (reference sequence). There are 15 residues in the CDR3. The CDR3 nucleotides are TGTGCCAGCAGTCCGTGGGACAGGGGTTTCACTGAAGCTTTCTTT. This gives the protein CASSPWDRGFTEAFF.

The V gene is TRBV30, the J gene TRBJ1-3; D is ambiguous. The CDR3 is 13 amino acids. Germline lookup yields CDR1 GTSNPN and CDR2 SVGIG (reference sequence). V lost 0 bases, J lost 5 bases, and 8 bases lay in between. The CDR3: CAWSVNGRNTIYF. The DNA of the CDR3 is TGTGCCTGGAGTGTCAACGGGAGAAACACCATATATTTT.

This chain links TRBV7-8 with TRBJ1-2, with 7 positions matching TRBD1. Germline V CDR1 and CDR2: SGHVS, FQNEAQ. The CDR3 sequence is 15 residues long. Losses at the gene ends were 3 bases for V and 4 bases for J; bases not matched to a gene: 8. CDR3 DNA sequence: TGTGCCAGCAGCTTTGGCGGAGGGGGCTTCTATGGCTACACCTTC. Translated, it gives CASSFGGGGFYGYTF. The variable domain in full, completed from reference TRBV7-8 and TRBJ1-2, reads GAGVSQSPRYKVAKRGQDVALRCDPISGHVSLFWYQQALGQGPEFLTYFQNEAQLDKSGLPSDRFFAERPEGSVSTLKIQRTQQEDSAVYLCASSFGGGGFYGYTFGSGTRLTVV.

The chain is built from TRBV2 and TRBJ2-7, with D possibly matching TRBD2 (8 bases). V dropped 8 bases and J dropped 5 bases, with 19 bases sitting between them. The length of the CDR3 is 14 residues. CDR1 is SNHLY and CDR2 is FYNNEI in the germline V gene. The CDR3 protein is CASLRGRGAHEQYF. The CDR3 nucleotides are TGTGCCAGCTTAAGGGGGCGGGGGGCCCACGAGCAGTACTTC.